Shown below are 26 T cell receptor beta chains from a single sample sequenced in a study of post-analysis software for immune sequencing data. Unique-molecular-identifier-tagged TCR beta cDNA libraries were used. TCRdb redid the calling of the PCR reads with MiXCR, one entry per CDR3 protein. In the table there are roughly 600,000 distinct CDR3 sequences, 44% of which are singletons. Overall study findings and caveats: Among roughly 5 TRBV segments more frequent in patients than controls were TRBV5-6, TRBV5-1 and TRBV20-1.

These TCRs' antigens remain unknown. The sequenced sample consisted of blood. The receptors shown here come from a girl aged 5 to 17 with multiple sclerosis.

This clonotype was detected once. The chain couples TRBV12-3 or TRBV12-4 to TRBJ2-1; 12 nucleotides agree with TRBD1. The CDR3 is made up of 15 amino acids. Losses at the gene ends were 6 bases for V and 8 bases for J; bases not matched to a gene: 8. The CDR3, as DNA: TGTGCCAGCAGCTCGGGACAGGGGGCGCATGATGAGCAGTTCTTC. As protein: CASSSGQGAHDEQFF.

This clonotype was picked up a small number of times. The rearrangement uses TRBV28 and TRBJ2-6, with 8 bases fitting TRBD1. Germline CDR1 MDHEN, CDR2 SYDVKM. Unmatched junction bases numbered 10, after V lost 6 bases and J lost 0 bases. The CDR3 is 18 residues long. The CDR3 is CASRTRTGFISGANVLTF. CDR3 coding DNA: TGTGCCAGCAGGACCAGGACAGGGTTTATCTCTGGGGCCAACGTCCTGACTTTC.

The V gene is TRBV7-2, the J gene TRBJ2-1; 9 bases match TRBD2. After removal of 4 bases from V and 0 bases from J, the junction contained 4 bases not matched to a gene. The CDR3 consists of 16 residues. Germline assignment: CDR1 SGHTA and CDR2 FQGNSA. The CDR3, as DNA: TGTGCCAGCAGCTCAGGGCGGGGGGGCTCCTACAATGAGCAGTTCTTC. Encoded protein: CASSSGRGGSYNEQFF.

This clonotype was observed many times. This sequence joins TRBV7-3 and TRBJ2-6; D uncertain. From germline, CDR1 is SGHTA and CDR2 FQGTGA. The germline V and J ends were trimmed by 5 bases and 0 bases, with 2 bases remaining between them. This CDR3 comprises 13 residues. For the CDR3, the DNA is TGTGCCAGCAGCCCCTCTGGGGCCAACGTCCTGACTTTC. It yields the protein CASSPSGANVLTF.

The count of this clonotype is one. The chain uses TRBV7-9 and TRBJ1-2; unclear D gene. Germline V gene data show CDR1 as SEHNR and CDR2 as FQNEAQ (reference sequence). This CDR3 region has 12 residues. The V end lost 5 bases, the J end lost 4 bases, and 8 bases lay between the germline ends. The chain's CDR3 is CASSEDGYGYTF. The CDR3 DNA follows: TGTGCCAGCAGCGAGGACGGCTATGGCTACACCTTC.

The rearrangement links TRBV12-3 or TRBV12-4 to TRBJ2-7; 9 bases agree with TRBD1. The CDR3 contains 13 residues. After removal of 6 bases from V and 6 bases from J, the junction contained 6 bases not matched to a gene. CDR3 nucleotide sequence: TGTGCCAGCAGCCCCGGGACAGGGACCGAGCAGTACTTC. It specifies CASSPGTGTEQYF.

The gene calls are TRBV12-3 or TRBV12-4 and TRBJ2-5; tentatively, D is TRBD2 (5 bases). The end of the DNA is better explained by TRBJ2-7, so the J call may be wrong. There are 13 residues in the CDR3. The CDR3: CASSSQLGSEQYF. The CDR3 region has the DNA TGTGCCAGCAGTTCCCAATTGGGGAGCGAGCAGTACTTC.

The V call is TRBV28, the J call TRBJ2-7; 8 bases agree with TRBD2. Germline V gives CDR1 MDHEN, CDR2 SYDVKM. The CDR3 loop spans 14 amino acids. V gave up 9 bases and J gave up 0 bases; unmatched junction bases: 7. CDR3: CASRFSGGSYEQYF. CDR3 sequence (DNA): TGTGCCAGTAGGTTCAGCGGGGGCTCCTACGAGCAGTACTTC.

This chain connects TRBV2 to TRBJ2-7; TRBD1 matches 7 bases. V shed 7 bases, J shed 0 bases, and the junction held 6 bases outside the gene matches. Germline V gene sequence: CDR1 SNHLY, CDR2 FYNNEI. The CDR3 runs to 14 residues. The CDR3 nucleotides read TGTGCCAGCACCCGACAGGGTATCTCCTACGAGCAGTACTTC. Residues: CASTRQGISYEQYF.

This clonotype has a handful of counts. The V and J genes are TRBV20-1 and TRBJ2-3; TRBD2 might be the D (5 bases). The V end was cut by 5 bases, the J end by 1 base, with 13 bases between. Germline CDR1 DFQATT, CDR2 SNEGSKA (reference sequence). The CDR3 is 14 amino acids. The CDR3 DNA reads TGCAGTGCTGCCAAGGACTCCGGCACAGATACGCAGTATTTT. Encoded protein: CSAAKDSGTDTQYF.

This chain links TRBV20-1 with TRBJ2-1; D not resolved. Germline values: CDR1 DFQATT, CDR2 SNEGSKA (reference sequence). CDR3 size: 13 residues. The germline V and J ends were trimmed by 6 bases and 5 bases, with 14 bases remaining between them. The CDR3, as DNA: TGCAGTGCCTGGAGTAGCCTTCACAATGAGCAGTTCTTC. Translated, it gives CSAWSSLHNEQFF.

The rearrangement joins TRBV2 to TRBJ1-2; D is unresolved. This CDR3 comprises 12 residues. The germline V gene encodes CDR1 SNHLY and CDR2 FYNNEI. Trimming took off 4 bases at V and 6 bases at J, with 9 bases between the two ends. DNA for the CDR3: TGTGCCAGCAGTGGTCTTGGGGATGGCTACACCTTC. Translation gives CASSGLGDGYTF. The whole variable domain, filled in from reference TRBV2 and TRBJ1-2, reads EPEVTQTPSHQVTQMGQEVILRCVPISNHLYFYWYRQILGQKVEFLVSFYNNEISEKSEIFDDQFSVERPDGSNFTLKIRSTKLEDSAMYFCASSGLGDGYTFGSGTRLTVV.

This rearrangement joins TRBV20-1 to TRBJ1-5; the D is unclear. Trimming shortened V by 3 bases and J by 5 bases, and 2 bases separated the two germline ends. CDR3 length: 10 residues. Germline V CDR1 and CDR2: DFQATT, SNEGSKA (reference sequence). DNA for the CDR3: TGCAGTGCTAGGGATCAGCCCCAGCATTTT. Its translation: CSARDQPQHF.

V usage is TRBV4-2 and J usage is TRBJ1-5, with a tentative D call TRBD1 (6 bases). The CDR3 covers 18 residues. The V end was cut by 0 bases, the J end by 2 bases, with 17 bases between. Germline assignment: CDR1 LGHNA and CDR2 YNFKEQ. CDR3 in DNA: TGTGCCAGCAGCCAAGAGTGGGACATCCTGGGGGGCAATCAGCCCCAGCATTTT. Amino acids: CASSQEWDILGGNQPQHF.

This clonotype was observed a few times. The genes are TRBV20-1 and TRBJ2-7, with TRBD1 matching 7 bases. The CDR3 loop spans 13 amino acids. CDR1 DFQATT and CDR2 SNEGSKA come from the germline V gene (reference sequence). The V segment lost 0 bases and the J segment 5 bases; nucleotides outside the gene matches: 4. CDR3 nucleotide sequence: TGCAGTGCTAGAGAAGGGACAGTCGACGAGCAGTACTTC. Its translation is CSAREGTVDEQYF.

The chain links TRBV2 to TRBJ1-1; 7 nucleotides align to TRBD1. The CDR3 is made up of 14 amino acids. The V gene's germline CDR1 is SNHLY and CDR2 FYNNEI. V lost 6 bases, J lost 4 bases, and 8 bases stayed unmatched. CDR3 sequence reads: CASRRDPGGTEAFF. In DNA, the CDR3 is TGTGCCAGCAGACGGGACCCAGGGGGCACTGAAGCTTTCTTT.

The genes are TRBV24-1 and TRBJ1-1, with 7 bases fitting TRBD1. The CDR3 is made up of 16 amino acids. CDR1 and CDR2 from the germline V gene are KGHDR and SFDVKD. The trim removed 3 bases at V and 1 base at J, leaving 7 bases unmatched. CDR3 sequence: CATSDPTRGSNTEAFF. The CDR3 DNA reads as TGTGCCACCAGTGATCCTACCAGGGGGTCGAACACTGAAGCTTTCTTT.

The gene calls are TRBV9 and TRBJ2-7; TRBD1 matches 7 bases. V shed 0 bases, J shed 7 bases, and the junction held 4 bases outside the gene matches. The CDR3 spans 13 residues. The germline gives CDR1 SGDLS, CDR2 YYNGEE. The DNA for the CDR3 is TGTGCCAGCAGCGTAGTCATACAGGGGGAGCAGTACTTC. Its translation is CASSVVIQGEQYF.

A few counts support this clonotype. This chain uses TRBV18 with TRBJ2-7, with a possible D match to TRBD2 (6 bases). This CDR3 is 14 amino acids long. The germline V and J ends were trimmed by 2 bases and 6 bases, with 14 bases remaining between them. Germline CDR1 reads KGHSH; CDR2 reads LQKENI. In DNA form, the CDR3 reads TGTGCCAGCTCACCAACGTCCGGGAGTCGCGAGCAGTACTTC. Its protein product is CASSPTSGSREQYF.

Concerning this clonotype: The junction does not match germline at one end; this may be a read error. The V gene is TRBV29-1, the J gene TRBJ2-3, with unresolved D. The CDR3 is 13 amino acids. CDR1 is SQVTM, CDR2 ANQGSEA, per germline. In DNA form, the CDR3 reads TGCAGCGTTCTTAGTCCTCCTGGAGATACGCGGTATTTT. Its translation: CSVLSPPGDTRYF.

The rearrangement uses TRBV12-3 or TRBV12-4 and TRBJ1-1, with TRBD1 as a possible D gene (5 bases). The V end lost 3 bases, the J end lost 11 bases, and 10 bases lay between the germline ends. This CDR3 is built from 11 residues. CDR3 loop: CASSFMGRAFF. DNA of the CDR3: TGTGCCAGCAGTTTTATGGGACGCGCTTTCTTT.

This rearrangement joins TRBV5-6 to TRBJ2-1; 8 positions match TRBD2. The trim removed 4 bases at V and 4 bases at J, leaving 16 bases unmatched. Germline loops: CDR1 SGHDT, CDR2 YYEEEE. The CDR3 has 18 residues. This chain's CDR3 is CASSPPPVLGLEYNEQFF. In nucleotides, the CDR3 is TGTGCCAGCAGCCCACCTCCGGTGCTGGGACTAGAATACAATGAGCAGTTCTTC.

This rearrangement joins TRBV9 to TRBJ2-1; 12 bases align to TRBD2. Germline loops: CDR1 SGDLS, CDR2 YYNGEE. J lost 10 bases, V lost 4 bases, and 9 bases had no gene match. The CDR3 extends over 15 amino acids. CDR3 nucleotides: TGTGCCAGCAGCTCAGCTAGCGGGGGGGCCGGGGAGCAGTTCTTC. Translation: CASSSASGGAGEQFF.

This sequence joins TRBV20-1 and TRBJ2-3, with unresolved D. The CDR3 spans 19 residues. Germline CDR1 reads DFQATT; CDR2 reads SNEGSKA (reference sequence). Trimming shortened V by 1 base and J by 1 base, and 24 bases separated the two germline ends. CDR3 sequence reads: CSARGQFLLTASGTDTQYF. CDR3 DNA: TGCAGTGCTAGAGGCCAGTTCCTTCTTACAGCCTCTGGCACAGATACGCAGTATTTT.

This clonotype was seen only a few times. The rearrangement uses TRBV7-2 and TRBJ2-4; D might be TRBD1 (6 bases). The ends were cut back, 5 bases at V and 8 bases at J, with 10 bases in the middle. Germline V gene sequence: CDR1 SGHTA, CDR2 FQGNSA. This CDR3 contains 12 residues. In nucleotides, the CDR3 is TGTGCCAGCAGCCATTACAGGGACATTCAGTACTTC. This sequence encodes CASSHYRDIQYF.

The sample holds a few counts of this clonotype. The chain links TRBV5-1 to TRBJ2-1; 7 bases are a match to TRBD1. The CDR3 totals 17 residues. V trimming: 0 bases; J trimming: 0 bases; junction bases outside the gene matches: 6. Germline lookup yields CDR1 SGHRS and CDR2 YFSETQ. CDR3 loop: CASSLALQGSSYNEQFF. The CDR3 DNA reads as TGCGCCAGCAGCTTGGCCTTACAGGGGAGCTCCTACAATGAGCAGTTCTTC.